This T cell receptor (beta chain) was sequenced for a study of T cells after yellow fever vaccination. Study information: Libraries from low-cell-number fractions were prepared with the SMART-Seq v4 Ultra Low Input RNA kit. Whole-study results and caveats: A small share of clonotypes appeared in both CD4 and CD8 compartments.

This clonotype was detected only a few times. Its target is not known. TCRdb re-derived calls from the 5' RACE reads in MiXCR, one entry per CDR3 protein. The sample lists fewer than 400,000 distinct CDR3 sequences, approximately 12% occurring once. The CDR3 extends over 16 amino acids. Trimming cost V 5 bases and J 2 bases, with 18 bases left between them. The chain combines TRBV12-3 or TRBV12-4 with TRBJ1-1; D unresolved. The receptor was derived from a man aged 18 to 29 who received the YFV17D yellow fever vaccine. Source: CD4+ T cells sorted from PBMCs, taken 45 days after the yellow fever booster vaccination. CDR3 DNA: TGTGCCAGCAGTCTGTGGATACCGAGCGGCAACACTGAAGCTTTCTTT. As protein: CASSLWIPSGNTEAFF.